Listed here are 2 T cell receptor beta chains from one sample, sequenced in a study of T cell repertoires in cytomegalovirus infection. Their target antigens are unknown. TCRdb reanalysed the reads using MiXCR and keeps one entry per CDR3 protein. In the table there are about 500,000 distinct CDR3 sequences, 30% to 35% of which are singletons. This material consisted of cultured PBMCs, taken from culture after CMV antigen stimulation. These receptors were collected from a human donor in good health (CMV status not recorded). Some clones in this sample may be carry-over from other donors' samples.

This clonotype was counted a few times. V gene TRBV7-9 combines with J gene TRBJ1-4, with D unresolved. V lost 3 bases, J lost 0 bases, and 11 bases lay in between. Per the germline V gene, CDR1 is SEHNR and CDR2 is FQNEAQ (reference sequence). This CDR3 is built from 16 residues. The CDR3 DNA follows: TGTGCCAGCAGCTTTAGGATACTTGCAACTAATGAAAAACTGTTTTTT. Protein sequence: CASSFRILATNEKLFF.

There are many counts of this clonotype. The V gene is TRBV7-9, the J gene TRBJ2-1; perhaps D is TRBD1 or TRBD2 (6 bases each). The CDR3 extends over 16 amino acids. CDR1 is SEHNR and CDR2 is FQNEAQ in the germline V gene (reference sequence). V shed 5 bases and J shed 1 base, with 15 bases lying between them. The CDR3 DNA sequence: TGTGCCAGCAGCCTAGGGGGTCTAGCGTCCTACAATGAGCAGTTCTTC. Protein: CASSLGGLASYNEQFF. Combining the CDR3 with reference TRBV7-9 and TRBJ2-1 gives the whole variable domain DTGVSQNPRHKITKRGQNVTFRCDPISEHNRLYWYRQTLGQGPEFLTYFQNEAQLEKSRLLSDRFSAERPKGSFSTLEIQRTEQGDSAMYLCASSLGGLASYNEQFFGPGTRLTVL.